The 10 T cell receptor beta chains reported below all come from one sample, sequenced in a study of blood T cells in healthy people across ages. Then a second PCR, running roughly 7 to 11 cycles, was carried out with a sample-barcoded 5' primer and a J-beta primer mix. Each CDR3 protein is one row after TCRdb ran MiXCR on the 5' RACE reads. Among roughly 730,000 distinct CDR3 sequences listed, around 50% were seen once. The source material was blood. These receptors were obtained from a man between 35 and 55 years old in good health.

The sample holds a few counts of this clonotype. The chain recombines TRBV15 with TRBJ2-3, with TRBD2 matching 12 bases. This CDR3 has 17 residues. Germline CDR1 reads LNHNV; CDR2 reads YYDKDF (reference sequence). V lost 3 bases and J lost 2; bases outside the gene matches: 6. The CDR3: CATSRVGLAGPTDTQYF. The CDR3 DNA is TGTGCCACCAGCAGGGTAGGACTAGCGGGGCCCACAGATACGCAGTATTTT.

V usage is TRBV20-1 and J usage is TRBJ2-7, with TRBD1 identical over 10 bases. The CDR3 runs to 15 residues. Unmatched junction bases numbered 11, after V lost 4 bases and J lost 5 bases. Germline CDR1 is DFQATT and CDR2 is SNEGSKA (reference sequence). The CDR3: CSATPPGTGAHEQYF. CDR3 DNA sequence: TGCAGTGCTACTCCCCCCGGGACAGGGGCGCACGAGCAGTACTTC.

V is TRBV4-3 and J is TRBJ2-1; 10 positions agree with TRBD2. The CDR3 is made up of 15 amino acids. With 0 bases clipped from V and 9 bases from J, the junction kept 5 bases outside the gene matches. Germline-derived CDR1 and CDR2 are LGHNA and YSLEER. For the CDR3, the DNA is TGCGCCAGCAGCCAAGACAGCGGGAGGGCGCGTGAGCAGTTCTTC. Translating gives CASSQDSGRAREQFF.

This clonotype appeared a few times. The chain employs TRBV12-3 or TRBV12-4 and TRBJ2-5; TRBD1 matches 8 bases. The J call may be mistaken, given a closer DNA end match to TRBJ2-7. CDR3 length: 15 amino acids. The DNA of the CDR3 is TGTGCCAGCAGTCGAACCAGAACTGACAGGGGCGAGCAGTACTTC. Protein product: CASSRTRTDRGEQYF.

The rearrangement joins TRBV27 to TRBJ1-4, with TRBD1 matching over 11 bases. V was pared by 8 bases and J by 6 bases, with 14 bases of the junction left unmatched. The CDR3 runs to 17 residues. Germline V lookup: CDR1 MNHEY, CDR2 SMNVEV (reference sequence). The CDR3, as DNA: TGTGCCAGCCCCGGGACAGGGGGGGGCCACCCTCATGAAAAACTGTTTTTT. Encoded protein: CASPGTGGGHPHEKLFF. The whole variable domain, remainder taken from reference TRBV27 and TRBJ1-4, is EAQVTQNPRYLITVTGKKLTVTCSQNMNHEYMSWYRQDPGLGLRQIYYSMNVEVTDKGDVPEGYKVSRKEKRNFPLILESPSPNQTSLYFCASPGTGGGHPHEKLFFGSGTQLSVL.

The chain employs TRBV4-3 and TRBJ1-1, with D perhaps TRBD1 (5 bases). From germline, CDR1 is LGHNA and CDR2 YSLEER. V lost 0 bases to trimming and J lost 11 bases, with 22 bases between them. The CDR3 totals 16 residues. The CDR3 region is CASSQDLRTDGGGAFF. The CDR3 coding sequence is TGCGCCAGCAGCCAAGATCTGAGGACGGACGGGGGTGGTGCTTTCTTT.

V is TRBV12-3 or TRBV12-4 and J is TRBJ2-1, with a tentative D call TRBD2 (6 bases). With 6 bases removed from V and 8 bases from J, the gap between germline ends came to 17 bases. CDR3 length: 14 residues. The CDR3 bases are TGTGCCAGCAGCCCAACCTCCTCGGGGGATGAGCAGTTCTTC. Translated: CASSPTSSGDEQFF.

This clonotype has a handful of counts. DNA for the CDR3: TGCGCCAGCAGCCAAGATTTGGGTAGCGGGGTGTACCAAGAGACCCAGTACTTC. It translates to CASSQDLGSGVYQETQYF. The genes are TRBV4-1 and TRBJ2-5; 8 bases are a match to TRBD2. CDR3 length: 18 residues. V lost 0 bases, J lost 0 bases, and 9 bases stayed unmatched. CDR1 and CDR2 (germline): MGHRA, YSYEKL.

The chain links TRBV7-3 to TRBJ2-7; D might be TRBD1 (6 bases). The germline gives CDR1 SGHTA, CDR2 FQGTGA. This CDR3 is 12 amino acids long. V lost 5 bases and J lost 10, with 15 bases in between. CDR3 region: CASSPDRIAQYF. The CDR3 DNA follows: TGTGCCAGCAGCCCCGACAGGATAGCCCAGTACTTC.

The rearrangement uses TRBV13 and TRBJ1-4; TRBD1 matches at 7 bases. V was pared by 8 bases and J by 4 bases, with 4 bases of the junction left unmatched. Germline V gene lookup returns CDR1 PRHDT and CDR2 FYEKMQ (reference sequence). CDR3 length: 13 amino acids. CDR3 residues: CASGGTDNEKLFF. CDR3 coding DNA: TGTGCCAGCGGGGGGACAGATAATGAAAAACTGTTTTTT.